A selection of T cell receptor beta chains follows, all from one sample in a study of T cell responses to AZD1222 COVID-19 vaccine. TCRdb's table, derived via immunoSEQ multiplex PCR, lists solely in-frame clones and lacks some. This sample yields about 140,000 clones, of which 85% to 95% are seen a single time; around 1% belongs to the top ten. The sequencing here drew on peripheral blood, taken on day 0 of MenACWY control vaccination. The source is an adult in good health. Each CDR3 is given with its conserved first and last residue. Each record gives: D gene, V gene, J gene, CDR3 length, clone size, CDR3 protein, CDR3 DNA. D genes are given only for firm matches. For some rows the clone size is stated as once, few or many, or as a class when expanded; others skip it.

>.|TRBV7-2|TRBJ2-7|13|.
CASSVRSPYEQYF
TGTGCCAGCAGCGTCCGATCCCCCTACGAGCAGTACTTC
>.|TRBV4-3|TRBJ2-3|14|.
CASSRRDKRDTQYF
TGCGCCAGCAGCCGAAGGGACAAACGAGATACGCAGTATTTT
>.|TRBV6-2/TRBV6-3|TRBJ1-1|18|.
CASSYSIQGMGTNTEAFF
TGTGCCAGCAGTTACTCAATACAGGGTATGGGGACGAACACTGAAGCTTTCTTT
>.|TRBV5-8|TRBJ1-3|15|.
CASSLGGGSGNTIYF
TGTGCCAGCAGCTTGGGGGGAGGAAGTGGAAACACCATATATTTT
>.|TRBV5-4|TRBJ2-1|17|.
CASSSVTSPSSYNEQFF
TGTGCCAGCAGCTCTGTCACTAGTCCCAGCTCCTACAATGAGCAGTTCTTC
>.|TRBV10-3|TRBJ1-3|16|once
CAINPSDANSGNTIYF
TGTGCCATCAACCCCTCGGACGCAAACTCTGGAAACACCATATATTTT
>.|TRBV19|TRBJ1-5|15|.
CASSRERGQNQPQHF
TGTGCCAGTAGTCGGGAAAGGGGCCAGAATCAGCCCCAGCATTTT
>TRBD2|TRBV9|TRBJ2-4|16|once
CASSVASGGEGNIQYF
TGTGCCAGCAGCGTAGCTAGCGGGGGAGAGGGAAACATTCAGTACTTC
>TRBD2|TRBV7-3|TRBJ2-2|20|.
CASSPTGLAGGEPNTGELFF
TGTGCCAGCAGCCCGACGGGACTAGCGGGGGGCGAGCCGAACACCGGGGAGCTGTTTTTT
>.|TRBV9|TRBJ2-6|15|.
CASSAPWAGANVLTF
TGTGCCAGCAGCGCCCCCTGGGCTGGGGCCAACGTCCTGACTTTC
>.|TRBV28|TRBJ1-1|12|.
CASREPNTEAFF
TGTGCCAGCAGAGAACCGAACACTGAAGCTTTCTTT
>TRBD1|TRBV7-2|TRBJ1-2|15|once
CASSLVGTGTSGYTF
TGTGCCAGCAGCTTAGTAGGGACAGGGACGTCTGGCTACACCTTC